What follows is one T cell receptor beta chain and its context. This entry is derived from a study of blood T cell repertoires in COVID-19. Original methodology: Counts of nucleated cells, estimated from reference gene primer amplification, were obtained. Assay: immunoSEQ multiplex PCR; the TCRdb copy retains only in-frame clones and omits some. For V, J and clone size, that table is used; D and trimming come from the DNA. The table has around 97,000 clones, about 91% seen once. Material: peripheral blood. The receptor comes from a human donor in a cohort sampled during active COVID-19.

The CDR3 coding sequence is TGTGCCATTCTGCTTAGGACAGAAAACATGAACACTGAAGCTTTCTTT. Protein product: CAILLRTENMNTEAFF. J is TRBJ1-1 and V is TRBV15; D possibly corresponds to TRBD1 (6 bases). CDR1 is LNHNV, CDR2 YYDKDF, per germline (reference sequence). Trimming cost V 10 bases and J 0 bases, with 21 bases left between them. This CDR3 spans 16 amino acids. Using reference TRBV15 and TRBJ1-1 for the parts outside the CDR3, the full variable domain is DAMVIQNPRYQVTQFGKPVTLSCSQTLNHNVMYWYQQKSSQAPKLLFHYYDKDFNNEADTPDNFQSRRPNTSFCFLDIRSPGLGDTAMYLCAILLRTENMNTEAFFGQGTRLTVV.